This T cell receptor beta chain was recorded in a study of blood T cell repertoires in COVID-19. Study-wide context: COVID-19 samples from acute and convalescent phases originated in the United States, Italy and Spain. Sources were T cells, B-cell-depleted T cells, or PBMCs; the material itself was cDNA or gDNA.

Original methodology: Amplification of reference gene primers was used by the study to estimate nucleated cell counts. TCRdb keeps only in-frame clones here, not all; method: immunoSEQ multiplex PCR. That table furnishes V, J and clone size, whereas the DNA furnished D and trimming. The data hold approximately 670,000 clones, with approximately 90% observed a single time. Per germline, CDR1 SGHRS and CDR2 YFSETQ. The CDR3 is made up of 15 amino acids. V was clipped by 2 bases and J by 4 bases, with 15 bases between them. The TCR originated in a woman in her late teens or twenties with acute or convalescent COVID-19. The J gene is TRBJ1-1, the V gene TRBV5-1, with D uncertain. Source material: peripheral blood. DNA for the CDR3: TGCGCCAGCAGCTTACGTGGAGGGAGTGGCACTGAAGCTTTCTTT. Encoded protein: CASSLRGGSGTEAFF. Combining the CDR3 with reference TRBV5-1 and TRBJ1-1 gives the whole variable domain KAGVTQTPRYLIKTRGQQVTLSCSPISGHRSVSWYQQTPGQGLQFLFEYFSETQRNKGNFPGRFSGRQFSNSRSEMNVSTLELGDSALYLCASSLRGGSGTEAFFGQGTRLTVV.